This passage covers 10 T cell receptor beta chains from one sample sequenced in a study of T cell responses to AZD1222 COVID-19 vaccine. Libraries were prepared by immunoSEQ multiplex PCR; TCRdb keeps only in-frame clonotypes and omits some of them. The sample yields more than 100,000 clones, roughly nine tenths seen once. The material was peripheral blood, obtained on day 0 of AZD1222 vaccination. The source of these receptors is an adult in good health.

The rearrangement joins TRBV18 to TRBJ1-2, with D perhaps matching TRBD1 (6 bases). Trimming left V 3 bases short and J 1 base short, with 15 bases between. This CDR3 contains 16 residues. In germline, CDR1 is KGHSH, CDR2 LQKENI. The CDR3 DNA sequence: TGTGCCAGCTCACCCAACCGACAGGTCTATAACTATGGCTACACCTTC. Translation: CASSPNRQVYNYGYTF.

The chain uses TRBV7-2 and TRBJ2-5, with D possibly called TRBD1 or TRBD2 (6 bases each). Deletions cut 1 base from V and 4 bases from J, with 22 bases between. The germline V gene has CDR1 SGHTA and CDR2 FQGNSA. The CDR3 loop spans 18 amino acids. CDR3 nucleotides: TGTGCCAGCAGCTTAGGGGCGGCGTACCCGGGGGCGGGAGAGACCCAGTACTTC. This sequence encodes CASSLGAAYPGAGETQYF. Full variable domain (rest looked up from reference TRBV7-2 and TRBJ2-5): GAGVSQSPSNKVTEKGKDVELRCDPISGHTALYWYRQSLGQGLEFLIYFQGNSAPDKSGLPSDRFSAERTGGSVSTLTIQRTQQEDSAVYLCASSLGAAYPGAGETQYFGPGTRLLVL.

This chain uses TRBV5-1 with TRBJ1-4, with D maybe TRBD1 (6 bases). In germline, CDR1 is SGHRS, CDR2 YFSETQ. V was shortened by 0 bases and J by 2 bases, with 11 bases between the two germline ends. The CDR3 is made up of 16 amino acids. DNA for the CDR3: TGCGCCAGCAGCTTGGCGTCAGGGGCTACTAATGAAAAACTGTTTTTT. Translating it yields CASSLASGATNEKLFF.

The rearrangement joins TRBV5-1 to TRBJ2-2; tentative D call: TRBD2 (5 bases). Germline V CDR1 and CDR2: SGHRS, YFSETQ. V was pared by 4 bases and J by 7 bases, with 17 bases between. The CDR3 covers 15 residues. CDR3 region: CASSPSEARGGELFF. The CDR3 nucleotides read TGCGCCAGCAGCCCCTCCGAGGCCCGGGGCGGGGAGCTGTTTTTT.

The chain joins TRBV28 to TRBJ2-1, with 9 nucleotides matching TRBD1. V was pared by 7 bases and J by 4 bases, with 8 bases of the junction left unmatched. The CDR3 is made up of 15 amino acids. Germline V gene lookup returns CDR1 MDHEN and CDR2 SYDVKM. The DNA for the CDR3 is TGTGCCAGCATTACGACAGGGGGGCATTACAATGAGCAGTTCTTC. Its protein is CASITTGGHYNEQFF.

The chain links TRBV18 to TRBJ2-5; no firm D call. V lost 3 bases and J lost 2, with 10 bases in between. The CDR3 totals 14 residues. The V gene's germline CDR1 is KGHSH and CDR2 LQKENI. CDR3 bases: TGTGCCAGCTCACCGGTCGGCGGTCAAGAGACCCAGTACTTC. Amino acid sequence: CASSPVGGQETQYF.

The chain couples TRBV27 to TRBJ1-2; TRBD1 agrees at 8 bases. With 0 bases clipped from V and 4 bases from J, the junction kept 7 bases outside the gene matches. In germline, CDR1 is MNHEY, CDR2 SMNVEV (reference sequence). The CDR3 has 16 residues. The CDR3 sequence: CASSLSAQGAIYGYTF. CDR3 DNA sequence: TGTGCCAGCAGTTTATCGGCCCAGGGGGCGATCTATGGCTACACCTTC.

This chain joins TRBV6-5 and TRBJ1-1; D is unclear. This CDR3 contains 14 residues. Looked up from germline, CDR1 is MNHEY and CDR2 is SVGAGI. Trimming removed 2 bases from V and 0 bases from J, with 7 bases in between. DNA of the CDR3: TGTGCCAGCAGTTACGACAACGTGAACACTGAAGCTTTCTTT. Translated, it gives CASSYDNVNTEAFF.

The V gene is TRBV6-1, the J gene TRBJ2-2; the D gene is possibly TRBD2 (5 bases). CDR1 MNHNS and CDR2 SASEGT come from the germline V gene. The CDR3 totals 16 residues. Deletions cut 4 bases from V and 3 bases from J, with 15 bases between. The CDR3 protein is CASSGGRSDDTGELFF. CDR3 sequence (DNA): TGTGCCAGCAGTGGAGGGAGATCTGATGACACCGGGGAGCTGTTTTTT.

This clone was seen a single time. The chain is built from TRBV5-5 and TRBJ1-3; D not certain. Germline CDR1 reads SGHKS; CDR2 reads YYEKEE (reference sequence). V shed 0 bases and J shed 0 bases, with 13 bases lying between them. This CDR3 region has 17 residues. As DNA, the CDR3 is TGTGCCAGCAGCTTGGGTCCTTACCCTCTCTCTGGAAACACCATATATTTT. This encodes CASSLGPYPLSGNTIYF.